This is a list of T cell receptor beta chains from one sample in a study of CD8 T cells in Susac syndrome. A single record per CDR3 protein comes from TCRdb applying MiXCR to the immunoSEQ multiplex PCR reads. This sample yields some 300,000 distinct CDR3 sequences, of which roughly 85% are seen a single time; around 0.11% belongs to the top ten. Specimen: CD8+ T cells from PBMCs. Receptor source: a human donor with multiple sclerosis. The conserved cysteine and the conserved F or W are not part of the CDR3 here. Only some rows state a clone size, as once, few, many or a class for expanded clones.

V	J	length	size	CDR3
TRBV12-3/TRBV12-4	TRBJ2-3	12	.	ASSLGPNTDTQY
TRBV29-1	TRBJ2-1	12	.	SAEGGSSYNEQF
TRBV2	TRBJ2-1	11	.	ASSRGLNNEQF
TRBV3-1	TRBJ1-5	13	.	ASRSRGRGNQPQH
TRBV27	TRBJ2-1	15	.	ASSLSFRLAGVNEQF
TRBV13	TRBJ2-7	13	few	ASSSSGRSHYEQY
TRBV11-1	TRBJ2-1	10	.	ASSYGLREQF
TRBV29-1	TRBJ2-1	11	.	SVDVRGWNEQF
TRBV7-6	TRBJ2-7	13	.	ASSNRDREGDEQY
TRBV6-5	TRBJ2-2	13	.	ASSYRGGLTGELF
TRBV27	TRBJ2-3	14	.	ASWPEGLSSTDTQY
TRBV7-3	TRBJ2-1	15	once	ASSLSNGGGSYNEQF
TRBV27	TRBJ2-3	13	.	ASSLGGPRSNTQY
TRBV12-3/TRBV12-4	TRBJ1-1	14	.	ASSSPFREGGSEAF
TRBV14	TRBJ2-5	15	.	ASSQGLAGEFQETQY
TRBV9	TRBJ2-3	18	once	ASSVKSRDQGSYFTDTQY
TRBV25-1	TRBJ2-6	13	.	ASSDAGSGANVLT
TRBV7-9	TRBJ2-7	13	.	ASSFPGTVTDEQY
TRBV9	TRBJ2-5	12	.	ASSVQGFKETQY
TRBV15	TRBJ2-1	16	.	ATSSHSNLDRAYNEQF
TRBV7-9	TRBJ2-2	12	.	ASSSLGGPGELF
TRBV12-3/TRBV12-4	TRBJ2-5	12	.	ASSHGLVRETQY
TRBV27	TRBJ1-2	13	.	ASSLAGRSNYGYT
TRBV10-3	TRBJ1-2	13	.	AIREGTVANYGYT